This is a list of T cell receptor beta chains from one sample in a study of cytomegalovirus exposure and HLA in healthy donors. Assay: immunoSEQ multiplex PCR; the TCRdb copy retains only in-frame clones and omits some. The sample lists 60,000 to 70,000 clones; 55% to 80% were seen once. The sequencing sample was made of PBMCs. The receptor source for this set is a woman aged 45-65 years in good health and CMV-seronegative. CDR3s leave out the opening cysteine and the closing phenylalanine or tryptophan. Clone size, where shown, is once, few, many, or a class for clones that have expanded.

V gene: TRBV5-1; clone size: few; CDR3 protein: ASSLETASGTQY
V gene: TRBV4-3; clone size: -; CDR3 protein: ASSQANFNTGELF
V gene: TRBV4-2; clone size: -; CDR3 protein: ASSHGGPDNEKLF
V gene: TRBV6-5; clone size: -; CDR3 protein: ASWLAGGSYNEQF
V gene: TRBV2; clone size: -; CDR3 protein: ASSEDSIYGYT
V gene: TRBV19; clone size: once; CDR3 protein: ASSRQVSSYEQY
V gene: TRBV4-3; clone size: -; CDR3 protein: ASSHLGGALSKDTQY
V gene: TRBV29-1; clone size: -; CDR3 protein: SVEVPTGSGATDHEKLF
V gene: TRBV6-4; clone size: -; CDR3 protein: ASSERPGVTEAF
V gene: TRBV27; clone size: -; CDR3 protein: ASRRGTSYEQY
V gene: TRBV14; clone size: -; CDR3 protein: ASSLRTSGISYEQY
V gene: TRBV20-1; clone size: once; CDR3 protein: SAPRNTEAF
V gene: TRBV5-1; clone size: -; CDR3 protein: ASSLEVGGETQY
V gene: TRBV11-2; clone size: -; CDR3 protein: ASSLRRFGSYEQY
V gene: TRBV10-3; clone size: -; CDR3 protein: AISRQGQRQPQH
V gene: TRBV18; clone size: -; CDR3 protein: ASSPSTNYGYT
V gene: TRBV27; clone size: -; CDR3 protein: ASAWTAPYGGYT
V gene: TRBV10-3; clone size: -; CDR3 protein: AISPGTGKTYEQY
V gene: TRBV12-5; clone size: -; CDR3 protein: ASGSGQGVNEKLF
V gene: TRBV5-1; clone size: -; CDR3 protein: ASSLAASPTEAF
V gene: TRBV9; clone size: -; CDR3 protein: ASSVDSRGTDTQY
V gene: TRBV6-5; clone size: few; CDR3 protein: ASSRDSFKQY
V gene: TRBV28; clone size: once; CDR3 protein: ASSVTGTGSEAF
V gene: TRBV5-8; clone size: -; CDR3 protein: ASSLQGFTEAF
V gene: TRBV5-1; clone size: -; CDR3 protein: ASSSLQGSSYNEQF
V gene: TRBV5-5; clone size: medium-sized; CDR3 protein: ASRGTAYSNQPQH
V gene: TRBV5-1; clone size: -; CDR3 protein: ASSSRSRGGYNEQF
V gene: TRBV5-1; clone size: -; CDR3 protein: ASSLFAPGDEQY
V gene: TRBV19; clone size: few; CDR3 protein: ASIVRGGDTEAF
V gene: TRBV27; clone size: -; CDR3 protein: ASSLLATDTQY
V gene: TRBV15; clone size: few; CDR3 protein: ATSRIFDRAGGYT
V gene: TRBV28; clone size: -; CDR3 protein: ASSLRTVTYEQY
V gene: TRBV5-8; clone size: -; CDR3 protein: ASSLTGDNEKLF
V gene: TRBV4-2; clone size: -; CDR3 protein: ASSQQNTEAF
V gene: TRBV11-2; clone size: -; CDR3 protein: ASSATGSRYEQY
V gene: TRBV6-6; clone size: -; CDR3 protein: ASSAGQHYGYT
V gene: TRBV5-1; clone size: -; CDR3 protein: ASSSTPSGEQY
V gene: TRBV4-2; clone size: -; CDR3 protein: ASRLTPEEDTQY
V gene: TRBV6-6; clone size: -; CDR3 protein: ASRRGGTDTQY
V gene: TRBV4-1; clone size: -; CDR3 protein: ASSYTSGTGGVLLPTEAF
V gene: TRBV6-4; clone size: -; CDR3 protein: ASSPGLEDTDTQY
V gene: TRBV5-6; clone size: -; CDR3 protein: ASSQTVRQY
V gene: TRBV10-1; clone size: -; CDR3 protein: ASSESGYEQY
V gene: TRBV28; clone size: -; CDR3 protein: ASSLAGGGKLF
V gene: TRBV5-1; clone size: -; CDR3 protein: ASSAWHGGVQETQY
V gene: TRBV5-5; clone size: once; CDR3 protein: ASSLESGGLYEQY
V gene: TRBV5-6; clone size: once; CDR3 protein: ASSLGEMTGVGSPLH
V gene: TRBV21-1; clone size: -; CDR3 protein: ATTTGTGAYGYT
V gene: TRBV27; clone size: -; CDR3 protein: ASSLGQGGQPQH